Below, one T cell receptor (beta chain) is given with its context. The antigen is not known. The data were obtained in a study of cytomegalovirus exposure and HLA in healthy donors. Overall study context: Around 89 million unique TCRs from HLA-typed donors made up an early data release.

PCR employed 60 Vbeta and 13 Jbeta primers. The protocol was immunoSEQ multiplex PCR, while the TCRdb copy is restricted to in-frame clones and leaves out a portion. This listing includes just over 150,000 clones. General observations from the study: Excluded: some indistinguishable V segments such as TRBV6-2 and TRBV6-3. Later examination showed HLA-associated TCR beta chains had greater clonal expansion than equally common others.

Looked up from germline, CDR1 is SGHKS and CDR2 is YYEKEE (reference sequence). The V and J ends lost 2 bases and 2 bases respectively, with 20 bases between them. This CDR3 is 17 amino acids long. The TCR originated in a man aged 25-40 years in good health and CMV-seronegative. The rearrangement links TRBV5-5 to TRBJ2-7; maybe TRBD1 (6 bases). Sample: PBMCs. For the CDR3, the DNA is TGTGCCAGCAGCTTCCCGGACAGTCAACTTATTCCCTACGAGCAGTACTTC. Encoded protein: CASSFPDSQLIPYEQYF.